This TCR beta chain was found in a study of cytomegalovirus exposure and HLA in healthy donors. Notes on the study in general: When a later analysis was performed, an Asian-associated ancestry cluster reportedly had fewer N-insertions than the approximately 680-donor mean. Later analysis identified about 18,000 TCR beta sequences associated with HLA alleles, using a false discovery rate threshold of 0.05. Later work found most CMV-associated TCR beta chains apparently HLA-restricted.

Amplification used 60 Vbeta primers and 13 Jbeta primers. Assay used: immunoSEQ multiplex PCR; TCRdb lists only in-frame clones, some missing. The data contain 130,000 or so clones, more than 60% of them singletons. Comments on this clone: Its cognate antigen is unknown.

Germline CDR1 reads KGHSH; CDR2 reads LQKENI. The CDR3 sequence is 12 residues long. V was pared by 3 bases and J by 8 bases, with 7 bases between. This receptor was obtained from a young man in good health and CMV-seronegative. The chain uses TRBV18 and TRBJ1-4; D not resolved. Sequenced material: PBMCs. The CDR3 DNA sequence: TGTGCCAGCTCACCCCTCGCGGAAAAACTGTTTTTT. It is translated as CASSPLAEKLFF.